The 6 T cell receptor beta chains presented below share a single source sample, sequenced in a study of T cell responses to AZD1222 COVID-19 vaccine. Here immunoSEQ multiplex PCR was the method, and the copy in TCRdb shows in-frame clones only, minus some. The sample records around 190,000 clones, 85% to 95% being singletons. The sample was peripheral blood, taken 28 days after the second AZD1222 dose. The receptors shown here come from an adult who received the AZD1222 COVID-19 vaccine.

The chain employs TRBV19 and TRBJ1-5, with unresolved D. Per germline, CDR1 LNHDA and CDR2 SQIVND (reference sequence). Trimming took off 4 bases at V and 0 bases at J, with 10 bases between the two ends. This CDR3 spans 15 amino acids. CDR3 in DNA: TGTGCCAGTAGTACTGACGGCCATAGCAATCAGCCCCAGCATTTT. This sequence encodes CASSTDGHSNQPQHF.

The chain carries TRBV18 and TRBJ1-1; tentative D call: TRBD1 (6 bases). The CDR3 consists of 16 residues. The V gene's germline CDR1 is KGHSH and CDR2 LQKENI. Trimming stripped 0 bases from V and 2 bases from J, with 13 bases between. The CDR3 loop is CASSPPKQGVNTEAFF. CDR3 bases: TGTGCCAGCTCACCACCGAAACAGGGTGTAAACACTGAAGCTTTCTTT.

This chain connects TRBV7-9 to TRBJ1-3, with D maybe TRBD1 (6 bases). Germline-derived CDR1 and CDR2 are SEHNR and FQNEAQ (reference sequence). The CDR3 has 15 amino acids. Trimming took off 5 bases at V and 2 bases at J, with 13 bases between the two ends. The CDR3 sequence is CASSLPSGAGNTIYF. CDR3 coding DNA: TGTGCCAGCAGCCTCCCGTCAGGGGCTGGAAACACCATATATTTT.

The chain uses TRBV28 and TRBJ2-1; the D gene is possibly TRBD2 (6 bases). Germline CDR1 MDHEN, CDR2 SYDVKM. Trimming cost V 3 bases and J 10 bases, with 19 bases left between them. CDR3 size: 15 residues. The CDR3 protein is CASSFSRGLGWEQFF. The CDR3 DNA reads TGTGCCAGCAGTTTTTCCCGGGGACTCGGTTGGGAGCAGTTCTTC.

The genes are TRBV3-1 (or the pseudogene TRBV3-2) and TRBJ1-3; D is ambiguous. Trimming removed 1 base from V and 3 bases from J, with 4 bases in between. The CDR3 consists of 13 residues. Germline lookup yields CDR1 LGHDT and CDR2 YNNKEL (reference sequence). CDR3 protein: CASSQVGGNTIYF. In nucleotides, the CDR3 is TGTGCCAGCAGCCAAGTGGGTGGAAACACCATATATTTT.

This clone was observed once. The gene calls are TRBV14 and TRBJ1-4, with a weak D call TRBD1 (6 bases). V was trimmed by 0 bases and J by 7 bases, leaving 15 bases between them. The CDR3 contains 16 residues. Germline values: CDR1 SGHDN, CDR2 FVKESK. The CDR3, as DNA: TGTGCCAGCAGCCAAGAATTTAGAGGGGGAAGTGAAAAACTGTTTTTT. This sequence encodes CASSQEFRGGSEKLFF.